This T cell receptor beta chain originates from a study of T cell repertoires in cytomegalovirus infection (dated by TCRdb to about 2019). Study-level background: The HLA type of each donor mattered for the analysis, because public TCR beta signatures pointed to carriage of CMV infection along with the matching HLA type.

The CDR3 measures 15 amino acids from cysteine to phenylalanine. The sequence is cut down to CDR3 DNA, 45 bases in frame from base 1. Trimming takes 5 bases from V and 0 bases from J, and the germline ends sit 14 bases apart. The germline V gene (reference sequence) sets CDR1 to MNHEY and CDR2 to SMNVEV. This clonotype has at least ten counts. The antigen it binds to is not known. Per-base qualities were not stored, and no clone one base away is much larger. Study-level results and caveats: The ex vivo response was dominated by HLA-C-restricted CMV-specific TCR beta clonotypes, and the single most frequent clonotype in two of eight donors was supplied by these HLA-C-restricted clonotypes. Carriers of CMV infection plus the relevant HLA type were discriminated by the cumulative frequency of public TCR beta family members in the study cohort and in an independent roughly 370-donor cohort.

TCRdb lists the instrument as Illumina HiSeq 1500. The public reads were reanalyzed by TCRdb: fastp trimming at Q25, MiXCR alignment, in-frame beta chains only. CDR3 protein duplicates are merged, each entry listing the most common genes and DNA. The sample table shows just over 300,000 distinct CDR3 sequences, and 15% to 20% are seen once. In total, the top ten clones hold 12% of the sample. The sequenced sample was PBMCs. The TCR originated in a human donor in good health (CMV status not recorded). Some clones in this sample may be carry-over from other donors' samples. Recombination joined TRBV27 with TRBJ2-7, with the D gene call left open. The encoded CDR3 is CASSLTGWDSYEQYF. DNA sequence: TGTGCCAGCAGTCTAACCGGGTGGGACTCCTACGAGCAGTACTTC.